What follows are 29 T cell receptor beta chains derived from one specimen sequenced in a study of blood T cell repertoires in COVID-19. The table came from immunoSEQ multiplex PCR; TCRdb's copy has only in-frame clones and leaves some out. This sample has some 140,000 clones, with around four fifths found just once. Sequenced sample: peripheral blood. These receptors all come from a man aged 55-75 years who had recovered from COVID-19.

The genes are TRBV4-3 and TRBJ2-7; 7 nucleotides agree with TRBD1. Germline assignment: CDR1 LGHNA and CDR2 YSLEER. The CDR3 covers 16 residues. V was pared by 4 bases and J by 8 bases, with 17 bases of the junction left unmatched. The CDR3 coding sequence is TGCGCCAGCAGCCCCCTCGTTGGGGACAGAAGTCGTAAGCAGTACTTC. Translated, it gives CASSPLVGDRSRKQYF.

The chain joins TRBV6-1 to TRBJ2-1; 7 bases align to TRBD1. The CDR3 extends over 14 amino acids. V lost 0 bases to trimming and J lost 8 bases; unmatched junction nucleotides: 4. CDR1 and CDR2 (germline): MNHNS, SASEGT. CDR3 sequence reads: CASSEAFQGDEQFF. Written as DNA, the CDR3 is TGTGCCAGCAGTGAAGCCTTTCAGGGGGATGAGCAGTTCTTC.

This clone was seen only once. The chain uses TRBV6-2 or TRBV6-3 and TRBJ1-5; the match to TRBD1 covers 7 bases. V lost 4 bases, J lost 12 bases, and 6 bases stayed unmatched. This CDR3 comprises 12 residues. Germline CDR1 MNHEY, CDR2 SVGEGT. The CDR3 loop is CASSLGQYFQHF. The DNA for the CDR3 is TGTGCCAGCAGTTTGGGACAGTACTTCCAGCATTTT.

The rearrangement links TRBV4-1 to TRBJ1-6; D is perhaps TRBD1 (5 bases). CDR3 length equals 19 residues. The V and J ends lost 0 bases and 0 bases respectively, with 15 bases between them. Germline values: CDR1 MGHRA, CDR2 YSYEKL. The CDR3 sequence is CASSQDNRAGISYNSPLHF. For the CDR3, the DNA is TGCGCCAGCAGCCAAGACAACCGAGCAGGGATCTCCTATAATTCACCCCTCCACTTT.

V usage is TRBV2 and J usage is TRBJ2-2; 7 bases agree with TRBD1. There are 15 residues in the CDR3. V shed 6 bases, J shed 7 bases, and the junction held 11 bases outside the gene matches. Germline V gives CDR1 SNHLY, CDR2 FYNNEI. DNA of the CDR3: TGTGCCAGCAGCCCCGATACAGGGGTAAGCGGGGAGCTGTTTTTT. Its protein product is CASSPDTGVSGELFF.

The chain joins TRBV24-1 to TRBJ1-1; D uncertain. This CDR3 spans 11 amino acids. CDR1 and CDR2 from the germline V gene are KGHDR and SFDVKD. V was cut by 8 bases and J by 8 bases, with 11 bases left in between. The chain's CDR3 is CATKTSPEAFF. In DNA form, the CDR3 reads TGTGCCACCAAGACTAGCCCGGAAGCTTTCTTT.

This chain links TRBV29-1 with TRBJ2-1; 14 nucleotides line up with TRBD2. V lost 3 bases to trimming and J lost 7 bases; unmatched junction nucleotides: 8. Germline V gene data show CDR1 as SQVTM and CDR2 as ANQGSEA. The CDR3 extends over 16 amino acids. CDR3 coding DNA: TGCAGCGTTGACGGCGGGACTAGCGGGAGTTGGAATGAGCAGTTCTTC. Its translation is CSVDGGTSGSWNEQFF.

The rearrangement links TRBV3-1 (or the pseudogene TRBV3-2) to TRBJ2-3; TRBD2 matches 9 bases. There are 17 residues in the CDR3. Unmatched junction bases numbered 10, after V lost 1 base and J lost 5 bases. Germline lookup yields CDR1 LGHDT and CDR2 YNNKEL (reference sequence). CDR3 in amino acids: CASSQVLLAGAVDTQYF. The CDR3 bases are TGTGCCAGCAGCCAAGTTCTCTTAGCGGGAGCGGTAGATACGCAGTATTTT.

The genes are TRBV9 and TRBJ2-7, with D uncertain. Trimming cost V 0 bases and J 3 bases, with 13 bases left between them. Germline V gene lookup returns CDR1 SGDLS and CDR2 YYNGEE. The CDR3 loop spans 15 amino acids. The CDR3 here is CASSVASPGLYEQYF. Written as DNA, the CDR3 is TGTGCCAGCAGCGTAGCGTCCCCTGGCCTCTACGAGCAGTACTTC.

The chain is built from TRBV19 and TRBJ2-2; D uncertain. CDR3 size: 14 residues. Germline-derived CDR1 and CDR2 are LNHDA and SQIVND (reference sequence). Trimming took off 4 bases at V and 3 bases at J, with 9 bases between the two ends. This CDR3 is CASSTNYYTGELFF. In DNA, the CDR3 is TGTGCCAGTAGTACTAATTACTACACCGGGGAGCTGTTTTTT.

The chain employs TRBV9 and TRBJ1-3, with D maybe TRBD1 (5 bases). The CDR3 extends over 14 amino acids. Germline-derived CDR1 and CDR2 are SGDLS and YYNGEE. Trimming removed 2 bases from V and 4 bases from J, with 10 bases in between. The CDR3 sequence: CASSVQGPGNTIYF. For the CDR3, the DNA is TGTGCCAGCAGCGTTCAGGGTCCAGGAAACACCATATATTTT. Using reference TRBV9 and TRBJ1-3 for the parts outside the CDR3, the full variable domain is DSGVTQTPKHLITATGQRVTLRCSPRSGDLSVYWYQQSLDQGLQFLIQYYNGEERAKGNILERFSAQQFPDLHSELNLSSLELGDSALYFCASSVQGPGNTIYFGEGSWLTVV.

Only a few counts were recorded for this clone. The chain couples TRBV11-3 to TRBJ2-5; possible D gene TRBD2, 6 bases. Between the trimmed V and J ends, which lost 5 bases and 4 bases, there was a span of 23 bases. Germline-derived CDR1 and CDR2 are SGHNT and YENEEA. The CDR3 loop spans 17 amino acids. In DNA, the CDR3 is TGTGCCAGCAGCCCCGGGCTAGGCGGAGCGGGCGGAGAGACCCAGTACTTC. It is translated as CASSPGLGGAGGETQYF.

V is TRBV10-3 and J is TRBJ2-3; 13 bases are shared with TRBD2. Germline values: CDR1 ENHRY, CDR2 SYGVKD. The CDR3 loop spans 16 amino acids. The V and J ends lost 10 bases and 0 bases, in that order; junction bases with no gene match: 7. Here the CDR3 reads CATGTSGTFSTDTQYF. CDR3 in DNA: TGTGCCACCGGGACTAGCGGGACTTTTAGCACAGATACGCAGTATTTT.

The gene calls are TRBV19 and TRBJ2-7; 7 bases line up with TRBD1. Germline values: CDR1 LNHDA, CDR2 SQIVND (reference sequence). The length of the CDR3 is 16 residues. V trimming: 5 bases; J trimming: 2 bases; junction bases outside the gene matches: 12. The CDR3 DNA reads TGTGCCAGTAGTCCAACCTCGGGGCAGGGGGCCTACGAGCAGTACTTC. The encoded protein is CASSPTSGQGAYEQYF.

The rearrangement joins TRBV6-5 to TRBJ2-3; 7 nucleotides line up with TRBD1. The CDR3 totals 15 residues. J was trimmed by 2 bases and V by 4 bases; bases with no gene match: 6. Germline V lookup: CDR1 MNHEY, CDR2 SVGAGI. DNA of the CDR3: TGTGCCAGCAGTTCCCTGGGACAGCCCACAGATACGCAGTATTTT. It encodes CASSSLGQPTDTQYF.

J is TRBJ1-2 and V is TRBV6-5; no definite D call. CDR3 length equals 14 residues. Per germline, CDR1 MNHEY and CDR2 SVGAGI. Trimming pared 2 bases from V and 4 bases from J, leaving 11 bases between. In DNA, the CDR3 is TGTGCCAGCAGTTACCATATCAGAACCTATGGCTACACCTTC. Protein product: CASSYHIRTYGYTF.

The chain is built from TRBV7-6 and TRBJ2-7; D unresolved. Germline V gene sequence: CDR1 SGHVS, CDR2 FNYEAQ. The V end lost 0 bases, the J end lost 2 bases, and 11 bases lay between the germline ends. The CDR3 runs 15 residues. The CDR3 region is CASSLALSPTYEQYF. CDR3 coding DNA: TGTGCCAGCAGCTTAGCGCTTTCGCCTACCTACGAGCAGTACTTC.

This clone was counted once. The rearrangement joins TRBV18 to TRBJ2-7, with D tentatively TRBD2 (5 bases). Trimming took 3 bases from V and 2 from J, leaving 14 bases between them. The germline V gene encodes CDR1 KGHSH and CDR2 LQKENI. CDR3 length: 15 residues. The CDR3 nucleotides read TGTGCCAGCTCACCCCCCTCCGGAGGTACCTACGAGCAGTACTTC. This codes for CASSPPSGGTYEQYF.

This clone showed up just a few times. V usage is TRBV2 and J usage is TRBJ1-4; 8 bases are shared with TRBD1. The CDR3 sequence is 16 residues long. Germline CDR1 is SNHLY and CDR2 is FYNNEI. The V and J ends lost 5 bases and 5 bases, in that order; junction bases with no gene match: 10. CDR3 residues: CASSRPGTGLNEKLFF. As DNA, the CDR3 is TGTGCCAGCAGTCGTCCCGGGACAGGTTTGAATGAAAAACTGTTTTTT.

In its sample, this clone was seen a few times. The chain combines TRBV5-1 with TRBJ1-1; TRBD1 might be the D (6 bases). V was clipped by 4 bases and J by 7 bases, with 17 bases between them. Per germline, CDR1 SGHRS and CDR2 YFSETQ. The CDR3 consists of 14 residues. This CDR3 is CASSPVSGASEAFF. CDR3 nucleotide sequence: TGCGCCAGCAGCCCTGTTTCAGGGGCAAGTGAAGCTTTCTTT.

The CDR3 sequence: CASSPNRGTNEKLFF. The CDR3 nucleotides are TGTGCCAGCAGTCCGAACAGGGGAACTAATGAAAAACTGTTTTTT. The chain combines TRBV2 with TRBJ1-4; 7 nucleotides match TRBD1. The CDR3 extends over 15 amino acids. Losses at the gene ends were 5 bases for V and 1 base for J; bases not matched to a gene: 4. CDR1 is SNHLY and CDR2 is FYNNEI in the germline V gene.

This chain uses TRBV4-2 with TRBJ2-2, with TRBD1 identical over 10 bases. CDR1 is LGHNA and CDR2 is YNFKEQ in the germline V gene. There are 16 residues in the CDR3. Losses at the gene ends were 4 bases for V and 4 bases for J; bases not matched to a gene: 6. As DNA, the CDR3 is TGTGCCAGCAGCCCCCGGACAGGGGGAGGCACCGGGGAGCTGTTTTTT. It specifies CASSPRTGGGTGELFF.

The chain is built from TRBV27 and TRBJ2-3; 7 bases line up with TRBD2. V shed 2 bases, J shed 2 bases, and the junction held 4 bases outside the gene matches. This CDR3 comprises 15 residues. Germline loops: CDR1 MNHEY, CDR2 SMNVEV (reference sequence). As DNA, the CDR3 is TGTGCCAGCAGTTTAGGCGGGGGACCCACAGATACGCAGTATTTT. Amino acid sequence: CASSLGGGPTDTQYF.

The rearrangement links TRBV18 to TRBJ1-2; D might be TRBD1 (6 bases). The V and J ends lost 6 bases and 6 bases respectively, with 14 bases between them. The germline V gene encodes CDR1 KGHSH and CDR2 LQKENI. The CDR3 covers 13 residues. The CDR3 spells CASSPEGDHGYTF. The DNA for the CDR3 is TGTGCCAGCTCCCCCGAGGGGGACCATGGCTACACCTTC. The variable domain in full, completed from reference TRBV18 and TRBJ1-2, reads NAGVMQNPRHLVRRRGQEARLRCSPMKGHSHVYWYRQLPEEGLKFMVYLQKENIIDESGMPKERFSAEFPKEGPSILRIQQVVRGDSAAYFCASSPEGDHGYTFGSGTRLTVV.

The chain uses TRBV5-4 and TRBJ2-1, with 10 bases lining up with TRBD2. V shed 5 bases and J 7 bases; nucleotides not matched to a gene: 6. Germline CDR1 SGHNT, CDR2 YYREEE (reference sequence). The CDR3 has 14 amino acids. The DNA of the CDR3 is TGTGCCAGCAGACGGACTAGCGGCGAAAATGAGCAGTTCTTC. Amino acids: CASRRTSGENEQFF.

The chain is built from TRBV18 and TRBJ2-1; 11 nucleotides agree with TRBD2. CDR3 size: 21 residues. Germline V lookup: CDR1 KGHSH, CDR2 LQKENI. Trimming cost V 3 bases and J 3 bases; bases outside gene matches: 19. CDR3 residues: CASSPAPLAGDSRTNYNEQFF. The DNA for the CDR3 is TGTGCCAGCTCACCTGCCCCACTAGCGGGAGACTCAAGGACCAACTACAATGAGCAGTTCTTC.

The chain couples TRBV24-1 to TRBJ1-3; TRBD1 agrees at 8 bases. The germline V gene encodes CDR1 KGHDR and CDR2 SFDVKD. Trimming removed 5 bases from V and 3 bases from J; junction bases left unmatched: 8. The CDR3 sequence is 16 residues long. In nucleotides, the CDR3 is TGTGCCACCAGTGGTTCCGGACAGGGACTTGGAAACACCATATATTTT. Amino acid sequence: CATSGSGQGLGNTIYF.

The CDR3 reads CASSDRTGRTGNTIYF. For the CDR3, the DNA is TGTGCCAGCAGCGACCGGACAGGGAGGACTGGAAACACCATATATTTT. The V gene is TRBV9, the J gene TRBJ1-3, with 8 bases aligning to TRBD1. The CDR3 sequence is 16 residues long. Trimming at V came to 3 bases and at J to 2 bases, leaving 7 bases not matched to a gene. Germline CDR1 reads SGDLS; CDR2 reads YYNGEE.

The CDR3 DNA follows: TGTGCCAGTAGTCCAAGGGCGGGAATCGGAGAGACCCAGTACTTC. This translates into CASSPRAGIGETQYF. The chain links TRBV19 to TRBJ2-5; TRBD2 is a possible D gene (6 bases). V lost 5 bases and J lost 4, with 17 bases in between. This CDR3 is 15 amino acids long. Germline CDR1 LNHDA, CDR2 SQIVND (reference sequence).